The present TCR beta chain was sequenced within a study of cytomegalovirus exposure and HLA in healthy donors. This clone appeared a few times. 13 Jbeta primers and 60 Vbeta primers were used for the PCR. Using immunoSEQ multiplex PCR, the repertoire was profiled, and TCRdb retains in-frame clones only, with some absent. The table lists 100,000 or so clones, 60% to 75% of them singletons. Between the trimmed V and J ends, which lost 4 bases and 0 bases, there was a span of 15 bases. CDR1 is SGHRS, CDR2 YFSETQ, per germline. The CDR3 contains 16 residues. This TCR was sampled from a man aged 45-60 years in good health and CMV-seronegative. Sequenced input: PBMCs. The V and J genes are TRBV5-1 and TRBJ2-3; a possible D gene is TRBD1 (6 bases). CDR3 bases: TGCGCCAGCAGCCCGGTAGGGGGTACTAGCACAGATACGCAGTATTTT. Its translation: CASSPVGGTSTDTQYF.